Each of the 5 T cell receptor beta chains below was sequenced from the same sample in a study of blood T cell repertoires in COVID-19 (dated by TCRdb to about 2020). To prepare the library, the immunoSEQ multiplex PCR assay was applied. What TCRdb holds here is the immuneACCESS table cut down to in-frame rearrangements. Part of the clones is not present; checked against another copy, under half of the missing clones reflect an unresolved V gene, and the others are unexplained. Within this sample are about 210,000 clones, with 65% to 85% of them counted one time only. Jointly, the top ten make up about 13% of the sample. The sample was peripheral blood. These receptors were obtained from a human donor in a cohort sampled during active COVID-19.

The chain combines TRBV15 with TRBJ1-2; 7 bases are a match to TRBD1. Trimming removed 3 bases from V and 8 bases from J; junction bases left unmatched: 9. The germline gives CDR1 LNHNV, CDR2 YYDKDF (reference sequence). This CDR3 has 14 amino acids. Here the CDR3 reads CATSRDLTGIGYTF. CDR3 DNA: TGTGCCACCAGCAGGGACCTGACAGGGATCGGCTACACCTTC. The full variable domain, in which reference TRBV15 and TRBJ1-2 provide the parts outside the CDR3, is DAMVIQNPRYQVTQFGKPVTLSCSQTLNHNVMYWYQQKSSQAPKLLFHYYDKDFNNEADTPDNFQSRRPNTSFCFLDIRSPGLGDTAMYLCATSRDLTGIGYTFGSGTRLTVV.

The V and J genes are TRBV5-4 and TRBJ1-1, with 8 nucleotides matching TRBD1. Trimming cost V 3 bases and J 5 bases; bases outside gene matches: 9. The CDR3 contains 15 residues. Germline V gene lookup returns CDR1 SGHNT and CDR2 YYREEE (reference sequence). The CDR3 region has the DNA TGTGCCAGCAGCTCCCGGACAGGGAGCGGGACTGAAGCTTTCTTT. Its translation is CASSSRTGSGTEAFF.

The V and J genes are TRBV7-9 and TRBJ1-6; D not resolved. V lost 2 bases and J lost 6, with 2 bases in between. Germline loops: CDR1 SEHNR, CDR2 FQNEAQ (reference sequence). CDR3 size: 12 residues. In DNA form, the CDR3 reads TGTGCCAGCAGCTTACGTAATTCACCCCTCCACTTT. Amino acids: CASSLRNSPLHF.

This chain uses TRBV5-6 with TRBJ1-3; D remains unclear. V lost 1 base and J 4 bases, leaving 9 bases between the germline ends. The CDR3 extends over 14 amino acids. Looked up from germline, CDR1 is SGHDT and CDR2 is YYEEEE. The CDR3 nucleotides are TGTGCCAGCAGCTTGCCGGGAAGCGGAAACACCATATATTTT. It yields the protein CASSLPGSGNTIYF.

This clone showed up just a few times. The chain links TRBV5-5 to TRBJ1-5; D may be TRBD1 (5 bases). From germline, CDR1 is SGHKS and CDR2 YYEKEE (reference sequence). Trimming pared 7 bases from V and 0 bases from J, leaving 14 bases between. CDR3 size: 15 residues. The CDR3 reads CASRRGATSNQPQHF. CDR3 in DNA: TGTGCCAGCCGACGCGGGGCCACTAGCAATCAGCCCCAGCATTTT.